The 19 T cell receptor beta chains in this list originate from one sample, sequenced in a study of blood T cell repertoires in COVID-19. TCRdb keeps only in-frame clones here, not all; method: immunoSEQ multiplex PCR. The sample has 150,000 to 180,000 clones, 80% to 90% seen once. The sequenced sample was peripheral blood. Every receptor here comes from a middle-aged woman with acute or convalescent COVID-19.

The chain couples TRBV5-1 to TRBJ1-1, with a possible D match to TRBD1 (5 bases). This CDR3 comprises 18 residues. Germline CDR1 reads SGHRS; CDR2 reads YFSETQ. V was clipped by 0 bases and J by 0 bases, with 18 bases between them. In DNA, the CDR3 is TGCGCCAGCAGCTTGGAGTCGCGGGACTTTTCCTTGAACACTGAAGCTTTCTTT. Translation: CASSLESRDFSLNTEAFF.

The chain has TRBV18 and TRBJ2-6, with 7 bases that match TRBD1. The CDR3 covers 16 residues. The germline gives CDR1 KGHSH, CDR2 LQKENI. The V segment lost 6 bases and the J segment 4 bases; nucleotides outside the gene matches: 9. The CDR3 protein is CASSRRTGVGANVLTF. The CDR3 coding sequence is TGTGCCAGCTCTCGTCGAACAGGGGTCGGGGCCAACGTCCTGACTTTC.

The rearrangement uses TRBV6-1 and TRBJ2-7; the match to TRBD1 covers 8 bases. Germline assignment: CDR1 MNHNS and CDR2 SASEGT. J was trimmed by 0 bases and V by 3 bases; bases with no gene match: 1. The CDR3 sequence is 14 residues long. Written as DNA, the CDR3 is TGTGCCAGCAGTGATGGGACAGGCTCCTACGAGCAGTACTTC. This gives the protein CASSDGTGSYEQYF.

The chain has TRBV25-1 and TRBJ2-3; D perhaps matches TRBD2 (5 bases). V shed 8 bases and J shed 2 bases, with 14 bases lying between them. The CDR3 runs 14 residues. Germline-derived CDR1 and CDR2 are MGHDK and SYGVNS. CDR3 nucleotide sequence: TGTGCCAGCGGGAGTGACGGGCCCACAGATACGCAGTATTTT. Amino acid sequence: CASGSDGPTDTQYF.

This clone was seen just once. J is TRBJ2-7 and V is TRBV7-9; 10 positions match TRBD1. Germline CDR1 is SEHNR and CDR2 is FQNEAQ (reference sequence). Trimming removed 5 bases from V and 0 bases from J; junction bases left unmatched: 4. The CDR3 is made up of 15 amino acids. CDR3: CASSTRTGGSYEQYF. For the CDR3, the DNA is TGTGCCAGCAGCACACGGACAGGGGGCTCCTACGAGCAGTACTTC.

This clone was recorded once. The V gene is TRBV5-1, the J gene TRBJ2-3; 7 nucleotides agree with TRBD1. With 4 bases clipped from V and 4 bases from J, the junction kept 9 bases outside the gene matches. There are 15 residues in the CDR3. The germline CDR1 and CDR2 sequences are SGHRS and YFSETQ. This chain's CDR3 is CASSRPDRAADTQYF. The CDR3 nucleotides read TGCGCCAGCAGCCGACCTGACAGGGCGGCAGATACGCAGTATTTT.

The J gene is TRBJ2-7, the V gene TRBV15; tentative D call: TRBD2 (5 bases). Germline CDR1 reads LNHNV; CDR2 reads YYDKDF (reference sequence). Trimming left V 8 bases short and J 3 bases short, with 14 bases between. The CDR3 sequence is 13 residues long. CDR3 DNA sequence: TGTGCCACCGGTACCGGGGTCGTCTACGAGCAGTACTTC. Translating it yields CATGTGVVYEQYF.

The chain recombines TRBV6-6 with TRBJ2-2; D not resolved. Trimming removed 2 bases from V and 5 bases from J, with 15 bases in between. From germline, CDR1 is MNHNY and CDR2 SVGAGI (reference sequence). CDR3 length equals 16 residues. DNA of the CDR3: TGTGCCAGCAGTTACCTTAACCCTACCGGGACCGGGGAGCTGTTTTTT. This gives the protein CASSYLNPTGTGELFF.

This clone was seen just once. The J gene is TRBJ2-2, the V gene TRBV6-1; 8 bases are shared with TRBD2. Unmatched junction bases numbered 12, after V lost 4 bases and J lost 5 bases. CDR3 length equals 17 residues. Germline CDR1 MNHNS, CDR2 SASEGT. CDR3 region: CASSGGVTGGFTGELFF. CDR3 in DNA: TGTGCCAGCAGTGGAGGGGTTACGGGAGGGTTTACCGGGGAGCTGTTTTTT.

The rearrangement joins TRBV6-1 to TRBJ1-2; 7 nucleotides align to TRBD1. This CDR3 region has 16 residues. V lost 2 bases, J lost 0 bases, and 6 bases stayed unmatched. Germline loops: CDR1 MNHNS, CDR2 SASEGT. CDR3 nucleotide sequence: TGTGCCAGCAGTGAAAGGGACAGATTTTCTAACTATGGCTACACCTTC. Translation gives CASSERDRFSNYGYTF.

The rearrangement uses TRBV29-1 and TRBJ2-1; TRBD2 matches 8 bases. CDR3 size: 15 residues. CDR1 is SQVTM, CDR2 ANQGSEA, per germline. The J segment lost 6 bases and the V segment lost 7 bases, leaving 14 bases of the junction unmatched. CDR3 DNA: TGCAGCGCCAAAAGAGCGGGAGCTTTGAGCAATGAGCAGTTCTTC. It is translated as CSAKRAGALSNEQFF.

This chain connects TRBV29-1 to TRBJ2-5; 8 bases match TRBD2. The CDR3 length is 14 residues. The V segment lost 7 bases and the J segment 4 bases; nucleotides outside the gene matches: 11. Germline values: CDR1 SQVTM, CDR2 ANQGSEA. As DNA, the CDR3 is TGCAGCGCTGGGACTAGTTCGGATCGAGAGACCCAGTACTTC. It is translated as CSAGTSSDRETQYF.

CDR3 protein: CASSQEAGDSNEQFF. In DNA form, the CDR3 reads TGTGCCAGCAGCCAAGAAGCGGGAGACTCCAATGAGCAGTTCTTC. The chain has TRBV4-2 and TRBJ2-1; 8 nucleotides match TRBD2. Germline CDR1 reads LGHNA; CDR2 reads YNFKEQ. The CDR3 covers 15 residues. Losses at the gene ends were 0 bases for V and 6 bases for J; bases not matched to a gene: 4.

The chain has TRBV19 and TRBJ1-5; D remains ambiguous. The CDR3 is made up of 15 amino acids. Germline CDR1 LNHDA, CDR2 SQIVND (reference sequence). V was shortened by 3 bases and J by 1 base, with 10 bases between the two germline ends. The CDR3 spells CASSIDGVSNQPQHF. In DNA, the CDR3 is TGTGCCAGTAGTATTGACGGGGTAAGCAATCAGCCCCAGCATTTT.

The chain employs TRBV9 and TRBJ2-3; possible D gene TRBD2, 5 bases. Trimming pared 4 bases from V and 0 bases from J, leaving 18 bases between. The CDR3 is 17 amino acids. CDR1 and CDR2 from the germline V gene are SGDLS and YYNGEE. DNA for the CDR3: TGTGCCAGCAGCCCCCCGGTTGAGGGAATAAGCACAGATACGCAGTATTTT. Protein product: CASSPPVEGISTDTQYF.

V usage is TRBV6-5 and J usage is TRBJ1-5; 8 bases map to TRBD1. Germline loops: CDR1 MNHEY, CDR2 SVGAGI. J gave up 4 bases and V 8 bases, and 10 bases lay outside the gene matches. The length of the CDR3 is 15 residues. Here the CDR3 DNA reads TGTGCCAGCGAAATCTGGGGACAGGATAATCAGCCCCAGCATTTT. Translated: CASEIWGQDNQPQHF.

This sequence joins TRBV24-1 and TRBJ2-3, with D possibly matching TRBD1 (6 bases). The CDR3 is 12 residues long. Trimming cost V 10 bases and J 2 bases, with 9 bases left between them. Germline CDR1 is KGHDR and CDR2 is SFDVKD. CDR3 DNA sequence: TGTGCCACGGGACAAGACACAGATACGCAGTATTTT. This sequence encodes CATGQDTDTQYF.

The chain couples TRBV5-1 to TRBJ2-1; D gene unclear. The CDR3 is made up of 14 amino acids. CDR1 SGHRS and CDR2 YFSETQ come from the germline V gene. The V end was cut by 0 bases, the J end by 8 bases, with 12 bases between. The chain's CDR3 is CASSLASGLDEQFF. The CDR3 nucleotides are TGCGCCAGCAGCTTGGCATCGGGTCTCGATGAGCAGTTCTTC.

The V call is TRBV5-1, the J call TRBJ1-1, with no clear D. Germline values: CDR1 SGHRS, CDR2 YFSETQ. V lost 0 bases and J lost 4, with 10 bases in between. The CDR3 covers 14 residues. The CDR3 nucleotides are TGCGCCAGCAGCTTGGGGGCTGGAAGCACTGAAGCTTTCTTT. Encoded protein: CASSLGAGSTEAFF.